The 11 T cell receptor beta chains below all came from one sample that was sequenced in a study of blood T cell repertoires in COVID-19 (dated by TCRdb to 2020 to 2021). The library was built by means of the immunoSEQ multiplex PCR assay. TCRdb obtained this table from immuneACCESS and retained in-frame rearrangements with V and J assigned. These tables miss some clones; where compared with another copy, unresolved V genes account for less than half of the shortfall, and the remainder is unexplained. The sample has about 170,000 clones on record, around 80% of them singletons. The ten largest clones represent approximately 8% of the sample. Sequenced input: peripheral blood. Every receptor here comes from a man in his fifties or sixties with acute or convalescent COVID-19.

This chain connects TRBV5-4 to TRBJ2-7, with 9 bases fitting TRBD1. The V gene's germline CDR1 is SGHNT and CDR2 YYREEE (reference sequence). This CDR3 region has 16 residues. V gave up 5 bases and J gave up 3 bases; unmatched junction bases: 12. The CDR3 reads CASSSGTGQGYYEQYF. The CDR3, as DNA: TGTGCCAGCAGTTCGGGTACGGGACAGGGTTACTACGAGCAGTACTTC.

V is TRBV27 and J is TRBJ2-1; 9 bases are a match to TRBD2. The CDR3 runs to 18 residues. Trimming removed 2 bases from V and 4 bases from J; junction bases left unmatched: 12. Germline V gene data show CDR1 as MNHEY and CDR2 as SMNVEV (reference sequence). The chain's CDR3 is CASSLRLAAGYGYNEQFF. The DNA for the CDR3 is TGTGCCAGCAGTTTAAGACTAGCGGCTGGATACGGTTACAATGAGCAGTTCTTC.

The chain joins TRBV19 to TRBJ2-1; D is possibly TRBD1 (5 bases). This CDR3 has 13 residues. Germline V gene data show CDR1 as LNHDA and CDR2 as SQIVND (reference sequence). V was clipped by 2 bases and J by 4 bases, with 6 bases between them. The CDR3 protein is CASSIQGYNEQFF. The CDR3 region has the DNA TGTGCCAGTAGTATACAGGGATACAATGAGCAGTTCTTC.

The chain recombines TRBV7-2 with TRBJ1-5; 7 bases are shared with TRBD1. The length of the CDR3 is 15 residues. The V gene's germline CDR1 is SGHTA and CDR2 FQGNSA. The ends lost 3 bases at V and 3 bases at J; junction bases unmatched: 5. Here the CDR3 reads CASSLETGLNQPQHF. The DNA for the CDR3 is TGTGCCAGCAGCTTGGAGACAGGGCTCAATCAGCCCCAGCATTTT.

The chain couples TRBV12-3 or TRBV12-4 to TRBJ1-2, with D possibly matching TRBD1 (5 bases). The CDR3 loop spans 12 amino acids. Deletions cut 8 bases from V and 8 bases from J, with 15 bases between. In DNA form, the CDR3 reads TGTGCCAGCGGTCAGGGCAATCTAGGCTACACCTTC. It codes for CASGQGNLGYTF.

The gene calls are TRBV5-1 and TRBJ2-5; 9 bases agree with TRBD2. The CDR3 runs 16 residues. Losses at the gene ends were 2 bases for V and 2 bases for J; bases not matched to a gene: 7. Germline CDR1 is SGHRS and CDR2 is YFSETQ. The CDR3 spells CASSFGRSGGQETQYF. CDR3 sequence (DNA): TGCGCCAGCAGCTTTGGGCGGAGCGGGGGGCAAGAGACCCAGTACTTC. The full variable domain, its missing parts supplied by reference TRBV5-1 and TRBJ2-5, is KAGVTQTPRYLIKTRGQQVTLSCSPISGHRSVSWYQQTPGQGLQFLFEYFSETQRNKGNFPGRFSGRQFSNSRSEMNVSTLELGDSALYLCASSFGRSGGQETQYFGPGTRLLVL.

The V call is TRBV11-2, the J call TRBJ2-5; 11 positions match TRBD2. Germline-derived CDR1 and CDR2 are SGHAT and FQNNGV. The ends lost 5 bases at V and 4 bases at J; junction bases unmatched: 9. The CDR3 has 16 residues. CDR3 in DNA: TGTGCCAGCAGCGCTGAACTAGCGGGGGTCGTAGAGACCCAGTACTTC. Amino acid sequence: CASSAELAGVVETQYF.

The chain links TRBV6-5 to TRBJ2-7; D may be TRBD1 (6 bases). The V and J ends lost 4 bases and 1 base respectively, with 17 bases between them. This CDR3 contains 16 residues. Germline CDR1 is MNHEY and CDR2 is SVGAGI. CDR3: CASSSPDRKGSYEQYF. In nucleotides, the CDR3 is TGTGCCAGCAGTTCCCCGGACAGAAAGGGTTCCTACGAGCAGTACTTC.

J is TRBJ1-5 and V is TRBV12-3 or TRBV12-4; D gene uncertain. Trimming stripped 2 bases from V and 6 bases from J, with 5 bases between. CDR3 length: 12 amino acids. The DNA of the CDR3 is TGTGCCAGCAGTTTACGGTCTCAGCCCCAGCATTTT. Translating gives CASSLRSQPQHF.

In this sample, this clone turned up once. This chain links TRBV29-1 with TRBJ1-1, with a tentative D call TRBD1 (6 bases). Germline V gene lookup returns CDR1 SQVTM and CDR2 ANQGSEA. The CDR3 runs 14 residues. The ends were cut back, 8 bases at V and 4 bases at J, with 20 bases in the middle. CDR3 nucleotides: TGCAGCCCCTTAGAGGTACCAGGGGCCACTGAAGCTTTCTTT. Protein product: CSPLEVPGATEAFF.

V is TRBV11-2 and J is TRBJ2-2; D not resolved. The ends were cut back, 0 bases at V and 4 bases at J, with 9 bases in the middle. CDR3 size: 15 residues. In germline, CDR1 is SGHAT, CDR2 FQNNGV. The CDR3 region is CASSLDQVSTGELFF. DNA of the CDR3: TGTGCCAGCAGCTTAGATCAGGTGTCCACCGGGGAGCTGTTTTTT.